Given below is one TCR beta chain in context. Its binding antigen is unknown. No base-level quality is on record; no much larger clone is a single base apart. This entry belongs to a study of blood T cell repertoires in COVID-19 (dated by TCRdb to the early 2020s). About the study as a whole: Collaborator samples came from the United States, Italy and Spain and covered acute and convalescent phases of COVID-19. Nearly every sample came with metadata listing a de-identified subject ID, COVID-19 status, age in years and sex. The repertoires were made available in a free public database intended to serve as a resource for research on the immune response to SARS-CoV-2. The samples were drawn from the first 160 participants of the ongoing ImmuneRACE study and from 1,254 subjects provided by 6 global collaborators. HLA class I and class II types, where available, came from metadata supplied by the sample provider rather than from assay-based typing. The prospective study material was composed of cDNA or gDNA derived from T cells, B-cell-depleted T cells, or PBMCs. Subjects who had been exposed to COVID-19, were actively infected with it, or had recovered from it provided the deeply sampled blood TCRbeta repertoires that made up the dataset.

On the study overall, not on this receptor specifically: The quantity of clinical and demographic metadata differed by source and by participant and was supplied without curation.

Germline trimming: 0 bases from V, 8 bases from J; junction bases outside gene matches: 3. Counted from cysteine to phenylalanine, this CDR3 has 13 amino acids. The sequence is cut down to CDR3 DNA, 39 bases in frame from base 1. CDR1 and CDR2 are drawn from the germline V gene: SGHRS, YFSETQ. One collaborating source in Seattle enrolled patients during active infection and followed them longitudinally through the course of disease. The collaborating institutions used their own protocols to collect whole blood in K2EDTA tubes. For TCRbeta analysis, collaborators shipped samples in one of three forms: frozen whole blood, isolated PBMCs, or DNA extracted from either of those sample types. The immunoSEQ Assay, a bias-controlled multiplex PCR, was used to amplify TCRbeta CDR3 regions from genomic DNA. As for the authors' bioinformatics: The number of nucleated cells in each sample was estimated from the amplification of reference gene primers within the assay. To quantify the absolute abundance of each unique TCRbeta CDR3 rearrangement, sequence reads were collapsed and filtered. For each sample, productive Simpson clonality was calculated by taking the square root of Simpson's diversity index across productive rearrangements. Not all clones reach the TCRdb copy of this immuneACCESS table, which keeps in-frame sequences only. Checked studies attribute under half of the gap to unresolved V genes and leave the rest unexplained. V and J calls and clone size are as listed in that table; D and trimming were resolved from the DNA. Recorded for this sample are about 350,000 clones; approximately 88% of them occurred a single time. Together, the top ten hold approximately 10% of the sample.

The sample taken for sequencing was peripheral blood. This clonotype was sampled from a young man with COVID-19, enrolled during active disease. The chain is assembled from TRBV5-1 and TRBJ1-1; TRBD1 matches 8 bases in the middle. The nucleotide sequence reads as follows: TGCGCCAGCAGCTTGGTTACAGGGGGGGAAGCTTTCTTT. Translated, this gives CASSLVTGGEAFF.